This T cell receptor beta chain appears in the sequencing data of a study of regulatory T cells in long-lasting Graves disease. General observations from the study: Favored usage of TRBV28, TRBJ1-2 and TRBJ2-5 was recorded in persistent disease.

V was shortened by 5 bases and J by 2 bases, with 12 bases between the two germline ends. This CDR3 comprises 13 residues. CDR1 DFQATT and CDR2 SNEGSKA come from the germline V gene (reference sequence). Stated time point: newly diagnosed GD, antithyroid drugs for less than 3 months. From PBMCs, RNA was extracted and then used to make the TCR library. This clonotype occurred a few times. The antigen is not known. In building TCR beta libraries, iRepertoire HTBI primers were used together with Arm-PCR of CDR3 regions. TCRdb re-called the multiplex PCR reads with MiXCR, one entry per CDR3 protein. The sample has more than 300,000 distinct CDR3 sequences, 10% to 15% seen once. These sequences were also reported in another study, on T cells in Graves' hyperthyroidism and ophthalmopathy. That paper notes: HTBI primers were employed in a first-round RT-PCR of the TCR CDR3. Ophthalmopathy got predicted by the model a median about 6.7 months before its onset.

V usage is TRBV20-1 and J usage is TRBJ2-5; D remains ambiguous. The source is a woman aged 18-29 years with Graves disease. The sequences come from peripheral blood mononuclear cells (PBMCs), collected at new diagnosis, from a patient treated with antithyroid drugs. This chain's CDR3 is CSAFRTDQETQYF. The CDR3 region has the DNA TGCAGTGCTTTCAGGACGGATCAAGAGACCCAGTACTTC.